Below, 3 T cell receptor beta chains from the same sample are listed, as sequenced in a study of blood T cells in healthy people across ages. Through a sample-barcoded 5' primer and a J-beta primer mix, a second PCR was run for roughly 7 to 11 cycles. TCRdb analysed the 5' RACE reads with MiXCR anew, one entry per CDR3 protein. This sample carries nearly 800,000 distinct CDR3 sequences, around 25% of them seen once, and the ten largest clones take roughly 3.5%. This sample was also put to use in a study of T cells of mothers and their children.

Material for sequencing was blood. All receptors come from a boy younger than 18 in good health.

The chain employs TRBV2 and TRBJ1-1; a weak D match, TRBD1 (5 bases). From germline, CDR1 is SNHLY and CDR2 FYNNEI. Trimming took off 4 bases at V and 0 bases at J, with 15 bases between the two ends. The CDR3 length is 16 residues. For the CDR3, the DNA is TGTGCCAGCAGTGTTCCCGCGGGGCCCATGAACACTGAAGCTTTCTTT. This translates into CASSVPAGPMNTEAFF.

This clonotype has just a few counts. This chain links TRBV2 with TRBJ2-7, with 10 positions matching TRBD1. Germline trimming cut 6 bases from V and 5 bases from J; bases unmatched to any gene: 7. The V gene's germline CDR1 is SNHLY and CDR2 FYNNEI. The CDR3 totals 14 residues. The CDR3 is CASRTGGPPHEQYF. CDR3 DNA sequence: TGTGCCAGCAGGACAGGGGGCCCCCCCCACGAGCAGTACTTC. The complete variable domain, with remaining parts taken from reference TRBV2 and TRBJ2-7, reads EPEVTQTPSHQVTQMGQEVILRCVPISNHLYFYWYRQILGQKVEFLVSFYNNEISEKSEIFDDQFSVERPDGSNFTLKIRSTKLEDSAMYFCASRTGGPPHEQYFGPGTRLTVT.

In this sample, this clonotype turned up a few times. The rearrangement joins TRBV5-1 to TRBJ2-1; D unresolved. CDR3 size: 14 residues. The germline V and J ends were trimmed by 5 bases and 1 base, with 10 bases remaining between them. CDR1 and CDR2 from the germline V gene are SGHRS and YFSETQ. The CDR3 nucleotides read TGCGCCAGCAGGTCCATGGGGTCCTACAATGAGCAGTTCTTC. Protein sequence: CASRSMGSYNEQFF.